This is a list of T cell receptor beta chains from one sample in a study of shared clonotypes between healthy human individuals. Produced via immunoSEQ multiplex PCR; TCRdb's table is partial and in-frame only. The sample records about 2 million clones, less than 95% being singletons. Input material: naive CD8+ T cells sorted from blood. The receptors were sampled from a man in his late teens or twenties in good health. Each CDR3 is given without its conserved first and last residue.

V	J	CDR3
TRBV7-8	TRBJ2-7	ASSTGGDPDWEQY
TRBV7-2	TRBJ1-1	ASSPGRLEAF
TRBV10-1	TRBJ2-1	ASSDLEGLGDNEQF
TRBV15	TRBJ2-3	ATSRGQATDTQY
TRBV10-3	TRBJ1-6	AISEGLLEDSPLH
TRBV11-2	TRBJ2-2	ASSPAETVNTGELF
TRBV4-1	TRBJ2-2	ASSPKLGVERAGELF
TRBV27	TRBJ2-3	ASSPQAETSGVDTQY
TRBV11-2	TRBJ2-7	ASNRGLYEQY
TRBV6-4	TRBJ1-1	ASRTGPNTEAF
TRBV10-3	TRBJ2-2	AISTMTSGGPLNTGELF
TRBV6-5	TRBJ1-1	ASSYSLDRGTEAF
TRBV7-9	TRBJ2-1	ASSPSSNRALGNEQF
TRBV5-6	TRBJ1-4	ASSFNEKLF
TRBV10-1	TRBJ2-1	ASSEGNNEQF
TRBV7-9	TRBJ2-3	ASSLALTDTQY
TRBV19	TRBJ2-7	ASSPGQIHEQY
TRBV7-9	TRBJ1-1	ASSLSQGSGTEAF
TRBV7-2	TRBJ1-2	ASSLGGTGWNYGYT
TRBV15	TRBJ1-6	ATSDMVVSSYNSPLH
TRBV28	TRBJ2-7	ASSPSRTASYEQY
TRBV4-1	TRBJ1-2	ASSPTRQAGLGYT
TRBV7-6	TRBJ2-5	ASSFNRGGLETQY
TRBV4-1	TRBJ1-1	ASSQEGGWTEAF
TRBV7-9	TRBJ1-1	ASSLAPTDEAF
TRBV30	TRBJ2-7	AWRDRAYEQY
TRBV10-3	TRBJ2-7	AISPGQGAYEQY
TRBV4-1	TRBJ1-5	ASSQDRTLQPQH
TRBV2	TRBJ2-4	ASTPGGEGEGNIQY
TRBV6-5	TRBJ1-1	ASSLREGNTEAF
TRBV28	TRBJ2-1	ASSSGTSDEQF
TRBV10-2	TRBJ2-7	ASSEAGTWSEQY
TRBV6-5	TRBJ2-7	ASSYSDRGPYEQY
TRBV15	TRBJ2-1	ATSKDSSYNEQF
TRBV6-1	TRBJ2-4	ASSEWKGRGGIQY
TRBV7-3	TRBJ1-2	ASSLTLGAPDGYT
TRBV6-5	TRBJ2-7	ASSWGQGYYEQY
TRBV29-1	TRBJ2-2	SVEDLPTGAGVVTGELF
TRBV2	TRBJ2-3	ASSDPTGSTDTQY
TRBV7-9	TRBJ2-1	ASSLILGYNEQF
TRBV19	TRBJ1-1	ASSWTGGTEAF
TRBV28	TRBJ1-4	ASRPDSTNEKLF
TRBV27	TRBJ2-7	ASSLSRGGYEQY
TRBV4-1	TRBJ1-6	ASSQWNWDSANSPLH
TRBV5-4	TRBJ2-7	ASSLALEGRRNEQY
TRBV4-1	TRBJ1-5	ASSQEQRGHQPQH
TRBV6-5	TRBJ1-2	ASSYGGRNYGYT